The sample holds a few counts of the clone carrying this T cell receptor beta chain. Its antigen is not identified. They built TCR cDNA with 5'RACE template switching, a step that put in a universal primer site and UMIs. TCRdb recomputed calls from the 5' RACE reads with MiXCR, one row per CDR3 protein. The table lists some 320,000 distinct CDR3 sequences, 8% to 10% of them singletons. The ends lost 6 bases at V and 5 bases at J; junction bases unmatched: 18. CDR1 is LNHDA, CDR2 SQIVND, per germline (reference sequence). The CDR3 sequence is 17 residues long. This specimen belongs to a study of T cells after yellow fever vaccination. General study results and limits: Just a small share of clonotypes turned up in the CD4 compartment as well as the CD8 compartment.

The chain links TRBV19 to TRBJ1-2; 7 bases align to TRBD1. This receptor was taken from a man aged 18 to 35 who received the YFV17D yellow fever vaccine. Sequenced here: PBMCs, sampled on the day of the first yellow fever vaccination. The CDR3 region has the DNA TGTGCCAGTAGACCGACTTCAACCGGGACAGTAATTTATGGCTACACCTTC. The encoded protein is CASRPTSTGTVIYGYTF.